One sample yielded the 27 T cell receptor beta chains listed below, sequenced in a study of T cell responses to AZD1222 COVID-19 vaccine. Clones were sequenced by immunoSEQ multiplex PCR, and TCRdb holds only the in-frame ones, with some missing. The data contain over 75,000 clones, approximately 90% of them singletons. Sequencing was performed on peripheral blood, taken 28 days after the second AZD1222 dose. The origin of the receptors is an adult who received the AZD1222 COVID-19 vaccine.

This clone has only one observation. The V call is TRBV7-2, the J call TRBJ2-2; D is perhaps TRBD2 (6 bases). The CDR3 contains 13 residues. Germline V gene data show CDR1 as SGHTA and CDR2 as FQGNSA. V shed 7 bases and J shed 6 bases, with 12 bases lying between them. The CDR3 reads CASKEGVAGELFF. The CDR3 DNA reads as TGTGCCAGCAAGGAGGGTGTAGCCGGGGAGCTGTTTTTT.

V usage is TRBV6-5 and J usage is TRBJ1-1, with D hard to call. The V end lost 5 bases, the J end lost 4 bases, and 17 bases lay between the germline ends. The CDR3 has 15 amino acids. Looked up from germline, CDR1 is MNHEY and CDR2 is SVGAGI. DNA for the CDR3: TGTGCCAGCAGTCCGCGATGGGGAAGCGCCACTGAAGCTTTCTTT. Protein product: CASSPRWGSATEAFF.

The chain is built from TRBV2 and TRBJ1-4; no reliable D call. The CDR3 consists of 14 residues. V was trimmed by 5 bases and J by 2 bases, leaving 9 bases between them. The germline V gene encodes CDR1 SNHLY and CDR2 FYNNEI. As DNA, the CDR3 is TGTGCCAGCAGTAGAGGGTGGACTAATGAAAAACTGTTTTTT. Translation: CASSRGWTNEKLFF.

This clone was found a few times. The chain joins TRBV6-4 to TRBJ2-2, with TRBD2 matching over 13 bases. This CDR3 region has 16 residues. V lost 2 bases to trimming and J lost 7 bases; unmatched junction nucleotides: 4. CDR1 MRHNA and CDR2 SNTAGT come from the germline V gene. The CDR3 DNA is TGTGCCAGCAGTGACGGGACTAGCGGGGACCTCGGGGAGCTGTTTTTT. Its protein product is CASSDGTSGDLGELFF.

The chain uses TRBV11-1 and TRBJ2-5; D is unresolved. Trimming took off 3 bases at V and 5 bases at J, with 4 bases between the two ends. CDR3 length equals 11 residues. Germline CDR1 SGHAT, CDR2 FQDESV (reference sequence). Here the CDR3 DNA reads TGTGCCAGCAGCTTGGGCGAGACCCAGTACTTC. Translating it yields CASSLGETQYF.

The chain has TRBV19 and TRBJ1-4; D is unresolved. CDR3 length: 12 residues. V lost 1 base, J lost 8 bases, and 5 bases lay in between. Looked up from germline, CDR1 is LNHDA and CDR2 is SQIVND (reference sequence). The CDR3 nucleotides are TGTGCCAGTAGTATAGCCCGGGAAAAACTGTTTTTT. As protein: CASSIAREKLFF.

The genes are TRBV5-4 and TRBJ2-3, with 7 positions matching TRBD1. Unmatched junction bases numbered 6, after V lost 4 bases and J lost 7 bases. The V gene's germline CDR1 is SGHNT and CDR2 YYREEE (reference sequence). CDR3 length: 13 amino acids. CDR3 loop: CASSPDREYTQYF. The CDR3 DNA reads TGTGCCAGCAGCCCCGACAGGGAATATACGCAGTATTTT.

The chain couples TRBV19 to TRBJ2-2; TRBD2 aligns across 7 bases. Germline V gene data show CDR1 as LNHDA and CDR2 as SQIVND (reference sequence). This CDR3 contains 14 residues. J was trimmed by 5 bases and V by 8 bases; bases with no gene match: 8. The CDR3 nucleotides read TGTGCCAGTGTGGGGGAGGGCTCTACCGGGGAGCTGTTTTTT. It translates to CASVGEGSTGELFF.

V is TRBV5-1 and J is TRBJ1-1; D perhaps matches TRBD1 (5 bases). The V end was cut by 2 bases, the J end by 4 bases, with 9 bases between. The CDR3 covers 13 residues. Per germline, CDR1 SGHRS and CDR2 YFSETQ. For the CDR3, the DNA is TGCGCCAGCAGCTTTGTGGGGCTCACTGAAGCTTTCTTT. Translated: CASSFVGLTEAFF. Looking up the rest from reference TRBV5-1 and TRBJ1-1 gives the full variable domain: KAGVTQTPRYLIKTRGQQVTLSCSPISGHRSVSWYQQTPGQGLQFLFEYFSETQRNKGNFPGRFSGRQFSNSRSEMNVSTLELGDSALYLCASSFVGLTEAFFGQGTRLTVV.

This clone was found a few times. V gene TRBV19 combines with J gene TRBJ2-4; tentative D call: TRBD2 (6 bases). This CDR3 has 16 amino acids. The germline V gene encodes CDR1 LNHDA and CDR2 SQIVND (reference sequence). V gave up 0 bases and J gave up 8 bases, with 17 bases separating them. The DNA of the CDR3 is TGTGCCAGTAGTATAGATAGGGAGATGGGAGGAGACATTCAGTACTTC. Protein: CASSIDREMGGDIQYF.

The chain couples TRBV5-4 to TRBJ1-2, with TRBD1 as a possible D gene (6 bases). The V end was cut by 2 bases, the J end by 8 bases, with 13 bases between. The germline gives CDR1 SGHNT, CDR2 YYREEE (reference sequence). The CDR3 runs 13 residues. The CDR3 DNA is TGTGCCAGCAGCTTCGCGGGGGCGGGAGGCTACACCTTC. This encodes CASSFAGAGGYTF.

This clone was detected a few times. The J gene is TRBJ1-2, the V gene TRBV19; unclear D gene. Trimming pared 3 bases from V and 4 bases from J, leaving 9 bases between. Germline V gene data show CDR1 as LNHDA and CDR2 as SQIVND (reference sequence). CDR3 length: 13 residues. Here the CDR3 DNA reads TGTGCCAGTAGTATTGGCACCCGCTATGGCTACACCTTC. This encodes CASSIGTRYGYTF.

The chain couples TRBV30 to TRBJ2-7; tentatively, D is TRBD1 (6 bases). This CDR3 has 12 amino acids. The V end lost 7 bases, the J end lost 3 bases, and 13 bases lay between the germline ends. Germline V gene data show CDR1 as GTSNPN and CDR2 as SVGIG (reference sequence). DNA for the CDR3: TGTGCCTCAGGACAGAACATCTACGAGCAGTACTTC. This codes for CASGQNIYEQYF. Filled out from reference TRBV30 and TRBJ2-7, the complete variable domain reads SQTIHQWPATLVQPVGSPLSLECTVEGTSNPNLYWYRQAAGRGLQLLFYSVGIGQISSEVPQNLSASRPQDRQFILSSKKLLLSDSGFYLCASGQNIYEQYFGPGTRLTVT.

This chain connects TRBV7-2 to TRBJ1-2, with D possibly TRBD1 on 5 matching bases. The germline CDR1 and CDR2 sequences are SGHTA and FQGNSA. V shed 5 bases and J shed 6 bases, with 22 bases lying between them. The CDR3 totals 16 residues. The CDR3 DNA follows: TGTGCCAGCAGCCCGAATCTGGCTTTGCAGGGTGATGGCTACACCTTC. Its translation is CASSPNLALQGDGYTF.

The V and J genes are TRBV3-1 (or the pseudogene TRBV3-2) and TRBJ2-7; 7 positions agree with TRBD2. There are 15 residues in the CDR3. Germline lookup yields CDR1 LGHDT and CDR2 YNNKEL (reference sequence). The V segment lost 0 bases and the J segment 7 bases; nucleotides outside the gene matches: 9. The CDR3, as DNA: TGTGCCAGCAGCCAAGATTCTGGGGGAGGGCTTGAGCAGTACTTC. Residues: CASSQDSGGGLEQYF.

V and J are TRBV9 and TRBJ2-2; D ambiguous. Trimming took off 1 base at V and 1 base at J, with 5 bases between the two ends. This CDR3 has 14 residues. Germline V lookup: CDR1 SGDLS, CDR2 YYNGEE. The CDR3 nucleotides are TGTGCCAGCAGCGTAAAGCAGAACACCGGGGAGCTGTTTTTT. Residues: CASSVKQNTGELFF.

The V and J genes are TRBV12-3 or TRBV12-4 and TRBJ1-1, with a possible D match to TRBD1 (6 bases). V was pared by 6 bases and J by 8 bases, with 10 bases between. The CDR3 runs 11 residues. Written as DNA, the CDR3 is TGTGCCAGCAGGCTCAGGGGAGAAGCTTTCTTT. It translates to CASRLRGEAFF.

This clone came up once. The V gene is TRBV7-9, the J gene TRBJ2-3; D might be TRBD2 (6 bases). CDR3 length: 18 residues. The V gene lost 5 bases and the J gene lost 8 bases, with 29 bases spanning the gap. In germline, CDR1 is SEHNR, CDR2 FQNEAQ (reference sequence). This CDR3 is CASSVPSDAHQHRFTQYF. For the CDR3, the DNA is TGTGCCAGCAGCGTCCCTAGCGACGCTCATCAGCACAGATTTACGCAGTATTTT.

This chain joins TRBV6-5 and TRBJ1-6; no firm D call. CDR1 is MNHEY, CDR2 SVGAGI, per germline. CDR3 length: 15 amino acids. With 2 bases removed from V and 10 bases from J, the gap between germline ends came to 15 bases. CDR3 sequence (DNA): TGTGCCAGCAGTTACCGCGCCGACGGGAGGTCACCCCTCCACTTT. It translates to CASSYRADGRSPLHF.

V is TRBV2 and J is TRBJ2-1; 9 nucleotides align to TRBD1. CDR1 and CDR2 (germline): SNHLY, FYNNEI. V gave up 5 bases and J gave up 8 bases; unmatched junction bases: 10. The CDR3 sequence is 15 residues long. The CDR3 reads CASSTPGTGSYEQFF. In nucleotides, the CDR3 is TGTGCCAGCAGTACGCCCGGGACAGGGTCGTATGAGCAGTTCTTC.

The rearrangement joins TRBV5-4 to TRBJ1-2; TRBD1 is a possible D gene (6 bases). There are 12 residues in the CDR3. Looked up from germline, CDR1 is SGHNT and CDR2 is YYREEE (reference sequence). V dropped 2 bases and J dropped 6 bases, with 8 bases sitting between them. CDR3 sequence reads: CASSFNRDGYTF. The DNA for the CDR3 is TGTGCCAGCAGCTTTAACAGGGATGGCTACACCTTC. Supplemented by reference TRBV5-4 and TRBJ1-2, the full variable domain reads ETGVTQSPTHLIKTRGQQVTLRCSSQSGHNTVSWYQQALGQGPQFIFQYYREEENGRGNFPPRFSGLQFPNYSSELNVNALELDDSALYLCASSFNRDGYTFGSGTRLTVV.

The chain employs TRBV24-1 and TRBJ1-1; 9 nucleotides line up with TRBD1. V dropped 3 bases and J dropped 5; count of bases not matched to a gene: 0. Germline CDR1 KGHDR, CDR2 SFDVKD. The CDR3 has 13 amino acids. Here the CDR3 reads CATSDGTGTEAFF. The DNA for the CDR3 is TGTGCCACCAGTGATGGGACAGGGACTGAAGCTTTCTTT.

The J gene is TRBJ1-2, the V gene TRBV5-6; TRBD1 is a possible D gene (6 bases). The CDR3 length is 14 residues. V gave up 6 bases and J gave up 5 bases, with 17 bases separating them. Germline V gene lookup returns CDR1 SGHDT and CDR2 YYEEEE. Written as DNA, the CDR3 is TGTGCCAGCAACTCTAAGGGGGAAAGTTATGGCTACACCTTC. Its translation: CASNSKGESYGYTF.

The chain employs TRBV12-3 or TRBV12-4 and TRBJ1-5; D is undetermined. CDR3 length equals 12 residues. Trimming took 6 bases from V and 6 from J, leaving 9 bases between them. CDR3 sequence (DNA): TGTGCCAGCAGCCTGACAAGTCAGCCCCAGCATTTT. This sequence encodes CASSLTSQPQHF.

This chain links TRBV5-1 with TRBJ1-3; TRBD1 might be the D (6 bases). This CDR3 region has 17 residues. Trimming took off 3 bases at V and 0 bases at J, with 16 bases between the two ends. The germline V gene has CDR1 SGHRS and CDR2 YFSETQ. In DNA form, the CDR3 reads TGCGCCAGCAGCTCGGAACCGGGACACTACTCTGGAAACACCATATATTTT. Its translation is CASSSEPGHYSGNTIYF.

CDR3 region: CASSLHISGTRDDTEAFF. CDR3 DNA: TGTGCCAGCAGCCTTCACATTTCGGGGACAAGGGATGACACTGAAGCTTTCTTT. The genes are TRBV7-2 and TRBJ1-1, with a possible D match to TRBD1 (6 bases). V lost 5 bases to trimming and J lost 3 bases, with 25 bases between them. Per germline, CDR1 SGHTA and CDR2 FQGNSA. This CDR3 region has 18 residues.

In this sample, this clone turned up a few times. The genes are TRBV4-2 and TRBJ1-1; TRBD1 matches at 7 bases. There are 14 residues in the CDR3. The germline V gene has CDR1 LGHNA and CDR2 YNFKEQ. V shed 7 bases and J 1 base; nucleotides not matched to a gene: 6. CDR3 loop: CASTHGTANTEAFF. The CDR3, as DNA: TGTGCCAGCACCCACGGGACAGCGAACACTGAAGCTTTCTTT.